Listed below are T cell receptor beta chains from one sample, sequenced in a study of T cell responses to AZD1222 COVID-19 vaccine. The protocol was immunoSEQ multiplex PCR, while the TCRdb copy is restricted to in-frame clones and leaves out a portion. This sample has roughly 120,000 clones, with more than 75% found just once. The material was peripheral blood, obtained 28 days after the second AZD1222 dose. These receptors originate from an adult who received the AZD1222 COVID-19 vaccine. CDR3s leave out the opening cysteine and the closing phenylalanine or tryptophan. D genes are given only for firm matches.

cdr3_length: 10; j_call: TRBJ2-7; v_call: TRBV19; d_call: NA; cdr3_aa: ASSISVYEQY
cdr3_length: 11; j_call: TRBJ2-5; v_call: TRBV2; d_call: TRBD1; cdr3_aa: ASSRDRVETQY
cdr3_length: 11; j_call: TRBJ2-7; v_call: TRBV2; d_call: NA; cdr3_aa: ASNVAQGYEQY
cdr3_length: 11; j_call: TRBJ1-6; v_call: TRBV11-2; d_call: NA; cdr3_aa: ASSLDSASPLH
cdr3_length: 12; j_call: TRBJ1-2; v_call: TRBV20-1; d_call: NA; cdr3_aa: SASRPGGGHGYT
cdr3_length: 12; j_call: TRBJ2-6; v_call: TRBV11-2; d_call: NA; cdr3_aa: ASSPGTGANVLT
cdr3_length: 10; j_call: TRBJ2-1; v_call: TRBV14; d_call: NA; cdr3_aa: ASSQVGYSQF
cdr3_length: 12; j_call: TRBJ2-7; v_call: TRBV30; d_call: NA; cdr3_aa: AWSVQGLTGEQY
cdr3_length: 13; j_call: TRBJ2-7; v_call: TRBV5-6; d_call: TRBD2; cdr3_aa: ASSLFREGHYEQY
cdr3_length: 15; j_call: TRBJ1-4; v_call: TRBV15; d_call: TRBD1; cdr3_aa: ATSSRQGRGTNEKLF
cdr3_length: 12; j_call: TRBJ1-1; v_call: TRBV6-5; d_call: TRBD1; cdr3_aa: ASSYVSGGLEAF
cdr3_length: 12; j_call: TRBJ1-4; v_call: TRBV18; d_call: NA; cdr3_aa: ASSPEGVSVKLF
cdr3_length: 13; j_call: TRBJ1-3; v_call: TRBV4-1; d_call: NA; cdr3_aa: ASSPRQGTGNTIY
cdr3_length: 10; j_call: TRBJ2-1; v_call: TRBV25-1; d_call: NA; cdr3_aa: ASRGGNNEQF
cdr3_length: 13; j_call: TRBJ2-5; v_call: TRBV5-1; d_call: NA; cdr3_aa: ASSLGYPGQETQY
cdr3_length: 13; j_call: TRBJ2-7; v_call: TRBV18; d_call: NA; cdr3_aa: ASSPNLIPTHKQY
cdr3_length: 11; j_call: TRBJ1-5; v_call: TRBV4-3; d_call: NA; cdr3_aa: ASSLKRGGAQH
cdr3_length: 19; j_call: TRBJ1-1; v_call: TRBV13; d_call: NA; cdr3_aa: ASSFRAGALIGQDENTEAF
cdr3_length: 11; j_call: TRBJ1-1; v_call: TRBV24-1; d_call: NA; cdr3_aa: ATRGVGNTEAF
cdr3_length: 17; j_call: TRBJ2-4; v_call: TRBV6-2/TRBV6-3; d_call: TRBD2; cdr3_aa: ASSTKTSGDIRAKNIQY
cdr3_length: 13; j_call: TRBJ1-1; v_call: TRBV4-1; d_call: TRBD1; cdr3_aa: ASSQGDRVRTEAF
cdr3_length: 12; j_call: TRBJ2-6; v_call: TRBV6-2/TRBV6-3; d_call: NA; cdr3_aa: ASSYLSSPNVLT
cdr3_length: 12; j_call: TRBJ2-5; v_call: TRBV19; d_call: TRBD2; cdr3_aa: ASSNTGTRETQY
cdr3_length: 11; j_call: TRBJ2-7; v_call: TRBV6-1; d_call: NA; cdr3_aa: ASSERASYEQY
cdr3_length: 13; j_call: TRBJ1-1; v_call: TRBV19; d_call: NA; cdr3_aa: ASSIWGHLGTEAF
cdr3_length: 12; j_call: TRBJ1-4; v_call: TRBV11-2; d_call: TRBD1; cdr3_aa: ASSFTGADEKLF
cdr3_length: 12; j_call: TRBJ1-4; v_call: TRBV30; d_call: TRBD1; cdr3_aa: AWSLPGGGEKLF
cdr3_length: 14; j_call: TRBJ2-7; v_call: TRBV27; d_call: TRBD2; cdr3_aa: ASSSGTSGVNYEQY